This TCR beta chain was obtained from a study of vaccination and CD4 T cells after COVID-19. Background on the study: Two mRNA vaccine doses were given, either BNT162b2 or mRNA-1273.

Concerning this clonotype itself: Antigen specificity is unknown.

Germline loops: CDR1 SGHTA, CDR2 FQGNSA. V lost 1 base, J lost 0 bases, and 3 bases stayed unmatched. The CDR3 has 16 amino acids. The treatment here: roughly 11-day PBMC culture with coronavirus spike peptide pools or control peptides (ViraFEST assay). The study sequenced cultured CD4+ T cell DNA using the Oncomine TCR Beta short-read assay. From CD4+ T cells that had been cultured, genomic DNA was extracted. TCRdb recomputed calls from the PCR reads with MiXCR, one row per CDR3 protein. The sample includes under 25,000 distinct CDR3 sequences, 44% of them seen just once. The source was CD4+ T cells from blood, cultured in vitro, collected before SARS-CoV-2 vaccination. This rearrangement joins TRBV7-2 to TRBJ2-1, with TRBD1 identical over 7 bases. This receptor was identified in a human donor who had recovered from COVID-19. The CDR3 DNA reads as TGTGCCAGCAGCTTAGTGGGACAGCCCTCCTACAATGAGCAGTTCTTC. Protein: CASSLVGQPSYNEQFF.